The rows below give T cell receptor beta chains drawn from one sample of a study of beta chain features in type 1 diabetes. Measured with immunoSEQ multiplex PCR; TCRdb has only the in-frame clones, and not every one. The data contain over 200,000 clones, around 9.9% of them singletons. Material: naive CD4+ T cells from blood. The receptors come from a man aged 25-45 years with type 1 diabetes. Both conserved end residues are part of each CDR3. Each record gives: V gene, J gene, D gene, clone size, CDR3 DNA, CDR3 protein. A D gene is named only where the DNA matches it firmly. Where a row states a size, it is once, few, many or the class of an expanded clone; other rows omit it.

v_call: TRBV2
j_call: TRBJ2-3
d_call: TRBD2
clone_size: few
cdr3_nt: TGTGCCAGCAGTGAGGGACTAGCGGCTAGCACAGATACGCAGTATTTT
cdr3_aa: CASSEGLAASTDTQYF

v_call: TRBV6-5
j_call: TRBJ2-7
d_call: TRBD2
clone_size: -
cdr3_nt: TGTGCCAGCAGTTACAGCGGGGGGGACTCCTACGAGCAGTACTTC
cdr3_aa: CASSYSGGDSYEQYF

v_call: TRBV2
j_call: TRBJ2-6
d_call: TRBD1
clone_size: -
cdr3_nt: TGTGCCAGCAGCCGGGACAGGGGTTCTGGGGCCAACGTCCTGACTTTC
cdr3_aa: CASSRDRGSGANVLTF

v_call: TRBV2
j_call: TRBJ1-2
d_call: -
clone_size: few
cdr3_nt: TGTGCCAGCAGTGAGCGTCCCACCTATGGCTACACCTTC
cdr3_aa: CASSERPTYGYTF

v_call: TRBV6-5
j_call: TRBJ1-2
d_call: -
clone_size: -
cdr3_nt: TGTGCCAGCAGTTACGGTGGCTTTTCTAACTATGGCTACACCTTC
cdr3_aa: CASSYGGFSNYGYTF

v_call: TRBV11-3
j_call: TRBJ2-6
d_call: -
clone_size: -
cdr3_nt: TGTGCCAGCAGCTTAGATGAGTCCAACGTCCTGACTTTC
cdr3_aa: CASSLDESNVLTF

v_call: TRBV5-1
j_call: TRBJ2-7
d_call: -
clone_size: -
cdr3_nt: TGCGCCAGCAGCCCACAGGACCTGACCTACGAGCAGTACTTC
cdr3_aa: CASSPQDLTYEQYF

v_call: TRBV6-5
j_call: TRBJ2-7
d_call: -
clone_size: few
cdr3_nt: TGTGCCAGCAACGGGCGGAGGGATGGCGAGCAGTACTTC
cdr3_aa: CASNGRRDGEQYF

v_call: TRBV7-9
j_call: TRBJ1-1
d_call: -
clone_size: few
cdr3_nt: TGTGCCAGCAGCCGCCAGGGTGGAACTGAAGCTTTCTTT
cdr3_aa: CASSRQGGTEAFF

v_call: TRBV5-4
j_call: TRBJ1-1
d_call: -
clone_size: few
cdr3_nt: TGTGCCAGCAGCTCGACAGGTACGAACACTGAAGCTTTCTTT
cdr3_aa: CASSSTGTNTEAFF

v_call: TRBV6-1
j_call: TRBJ1-6
d_call: TRBD1
clone_size: -
cdr3_nt: TGTGCCAGCAGTGGCCGGGACAGCAACAATTCACCCCTCCACTTT
cdr3_aa: CASSGRDSNNSPLHF

v_call: TRBV4-1
j_call: TRBJ2-3
d_call: -
clone_size: few
cdr3_nt: TGCGCCAGCAGCCAAGATTGGGGGGGCACAGATACGCAGTATTTT
cdr3_aa: CASSQDWGGTDTQYF

v_call: TRBV5-4
j_call: TRBJ2-7
d_call: -
clone_size: -
cdr3_nt: TGTGCCAGCAGCATAGACAGCTACGAGCAGTACTTC
cdr3_aa: CASSIDSYEQYF

v_call: TRBV4-2
j_call: TRBJ2-1
d_call: -
clone_size: many
cdr3_nt: TGTGCCAGCAGCCTGACGCCGGGACTCGCGTTCTTC
cdr3_aa: CASSLTPGLAFF

v_call: TRBV15
j_call: TRBJ2-5
d_call: TRBD2
clone_size: -
cdr3_nt: TGTGCCACCAGCAGAGGAGGAAGCGGGGGGTACCAAGAGACCCAGTACTTC
cdr3_aa: CATSRGGSGGYQETQYF

v_call: TRBV5-6
j_call: TRBJ1-2
d_call: TRBD1
clone_size: few
cdr3_nt: TGTGCCAGCAGCTTGAGGACAGGGAGGAGCTACACCTTC
cdr3_aa: CASSLRTGRSYTF

v_call: TRBV9
j_call: TRBJ2-3
d_call: -
clone_size: few
cdr3_nt: TGTGCCAGCAGCGTTGGGCAGGGGAGCACAGATACGCAGTATTTT
cdr3_aa: CASSVGQGSTDTQYF

v_call: TRBV18
j_call: TRBJ2-1
d_call: -
clone_size: few
cdr3_nt: TGTGCCAGCTCACCACTCGCAGGGTCCTACAATGAGCAGTTCTTC
cdr3_aa: CASSPLAGSYNEQFF

v_call: TRBV28
j_call: TRBJ1-2
d_call: -
clone_size: -
cdr3_nt: TGTGCCAGCAGTTTCCGTCCCTCGGGCTACACCTTC
cdr3_aa: CASSFRPSGYTF

v_call: TRBV7-9
j_call: TRBJ2-1
d_call: TRBD2
clone_size: -
cdr3_nt: TGTGCCAGCAGCCAAGGGAGCGGGGGATACAATGAGCAGTTCTTC
cdr3_aa: CASSQGSGGYNEQFF

v_call: TRBV4-3
j_call: TRBJ1-3
d_call: -
clone_size: few
cdr3_nt: TGCGCCAGCAGCCAAGACCTCTCTTCCGCTGGAAACACCATATATTTT
cdr3_aa: CASSQDLSSAGNTIYF

v_call: TRBV2
j_call: TRBJ2-7
d_call: -
clone_size: few
cdr3_nt: TGTGCCAGCAGTGAAGTATACGAGCAGTACTTC
cdr3_aa: CASSEVYEQYF

v_call: TRBV7-9
j_call: TRBJ1-1
d_call: -
clone_size: few
cdr3_nt: TGTGCCAGCAGCTCCAGCTGGGGGCCGAACACTGAAGCTTTCTTT
cdr3_aa: CASSSSWGPNTEAFF

v_call: TRBV14
j_call: TRBJ1-2
d_call: -
clone_size: -
cdr3_nt: TGTGCCAGCAGCCAACTTACAGGGTACGGCTACACCTTC
cdr3_aa: CASSQLTGYGYTF

v_call: TRBV5-1
j_call: TRBJ1-1
d_call: TRBD1
clone_size: few
cdr3_nt: TGCGCCAGCAGCCTCAGGGGGCAGACTGAAGCTTTCTTT
cdr3_aa: CASSLRGQTEAFF

v_call: TRBV25-1
j_call: TRBJ1-1
d_call: -
clone_size: few
cdr3_nt: TGTGCCAGCAGTAAACAGAACACTGAAGCTTTCTTT
cdr3_aa: CASSKQNTEAFF

v_call: TRBV7-9
j_call: TRBJ1-5
d_call: TRBD1
clone_size: -
cdr3_nt: TGTGCCAGCAGCTTAGGAGGGGGCAAGCCCCAGCATTTT
cdr3_aa: CASSLGGGKPQHF